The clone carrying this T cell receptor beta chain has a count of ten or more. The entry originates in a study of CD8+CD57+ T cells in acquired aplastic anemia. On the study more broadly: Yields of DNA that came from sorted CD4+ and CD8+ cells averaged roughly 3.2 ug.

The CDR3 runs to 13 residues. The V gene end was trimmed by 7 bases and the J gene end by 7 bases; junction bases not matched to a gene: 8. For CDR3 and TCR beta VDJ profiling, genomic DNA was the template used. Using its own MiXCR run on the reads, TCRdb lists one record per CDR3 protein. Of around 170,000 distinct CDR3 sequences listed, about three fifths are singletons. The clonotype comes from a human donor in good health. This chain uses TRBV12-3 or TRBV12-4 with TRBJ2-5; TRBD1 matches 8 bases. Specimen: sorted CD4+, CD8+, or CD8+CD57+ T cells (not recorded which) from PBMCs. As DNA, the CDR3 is TGTGCCAGCACTTCAGGGGGCGCGGGGACCCAGTACTTC. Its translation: CASTSGGAGTQYF.